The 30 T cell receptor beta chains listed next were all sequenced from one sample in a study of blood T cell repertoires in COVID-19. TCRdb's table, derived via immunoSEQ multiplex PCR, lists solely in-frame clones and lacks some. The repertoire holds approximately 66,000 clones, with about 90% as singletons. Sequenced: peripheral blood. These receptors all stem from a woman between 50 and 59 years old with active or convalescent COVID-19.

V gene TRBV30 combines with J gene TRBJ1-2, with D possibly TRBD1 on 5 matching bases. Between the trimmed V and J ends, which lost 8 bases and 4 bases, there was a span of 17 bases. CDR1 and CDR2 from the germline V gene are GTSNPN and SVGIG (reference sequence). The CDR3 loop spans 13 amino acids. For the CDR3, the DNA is TGTGCCGGGGGGGAGGGCCCCTTCTATGGCTACACCTTC. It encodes CAGGEGPFYGYTF.

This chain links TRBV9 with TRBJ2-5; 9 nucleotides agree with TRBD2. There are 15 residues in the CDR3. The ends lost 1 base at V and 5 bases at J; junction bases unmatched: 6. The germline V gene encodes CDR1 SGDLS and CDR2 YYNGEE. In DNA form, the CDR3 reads TGTGCCAGCAGCGTATGGGGTAGCGGGAGTGAGACCCAGTACTTC. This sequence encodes CASSVWGSGSETQYF.

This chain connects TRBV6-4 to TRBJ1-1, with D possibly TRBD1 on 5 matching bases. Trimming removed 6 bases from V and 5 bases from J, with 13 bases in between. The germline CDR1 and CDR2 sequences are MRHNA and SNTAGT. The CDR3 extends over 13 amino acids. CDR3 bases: TGTGCCAGCAGGGCGCAGGGCGGTACTGAAGCTTTCTTT. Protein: CASRAQGGTEAFF.

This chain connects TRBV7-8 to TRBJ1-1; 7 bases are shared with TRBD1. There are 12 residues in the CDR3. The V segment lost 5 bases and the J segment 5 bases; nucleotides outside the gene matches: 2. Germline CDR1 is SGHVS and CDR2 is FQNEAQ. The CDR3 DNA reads TGTGCCAGCAGCCCGACAGGGACTGAAGCTTTCTTT. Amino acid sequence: CASSPTGTEAFF.

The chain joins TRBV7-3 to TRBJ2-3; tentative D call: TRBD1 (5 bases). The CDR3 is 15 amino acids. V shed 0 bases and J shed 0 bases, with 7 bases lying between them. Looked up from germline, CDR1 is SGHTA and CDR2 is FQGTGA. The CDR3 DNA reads TGTGCCAGCAGCTTAACACAGGATAGCACAGATACGCAGTATTTT. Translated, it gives CASSLTQDSTDTQYF. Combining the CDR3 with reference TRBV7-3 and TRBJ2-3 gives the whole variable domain GAGVSQTPSNKVTEKGKYVELRCDPISGHTALYWYRQSLGQGPEFLIYFQGTGAADDSGLPNDRFFAVRPEGSVSTLKIQRTERGDSAVYLCASSLTQDSTDTQYFGPGTRLTVL.

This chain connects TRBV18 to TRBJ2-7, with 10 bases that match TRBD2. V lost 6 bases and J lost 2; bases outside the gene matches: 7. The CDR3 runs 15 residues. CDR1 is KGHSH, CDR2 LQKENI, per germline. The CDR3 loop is CASSPPGTSAYEQYF. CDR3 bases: TGTGCCAGCTCCCCTCCCGGGACTAGCGCCTACGAGCAGTACTTC.

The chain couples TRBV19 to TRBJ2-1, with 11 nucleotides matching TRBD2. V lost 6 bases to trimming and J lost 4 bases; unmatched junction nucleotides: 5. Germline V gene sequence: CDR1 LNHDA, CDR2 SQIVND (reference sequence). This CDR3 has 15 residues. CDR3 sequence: CASSTRLAGYNEQFF. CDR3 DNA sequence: TGTGCCAGTAGCACCCGACTAGCGGGGTACAATGAGCAGTTCTTC.

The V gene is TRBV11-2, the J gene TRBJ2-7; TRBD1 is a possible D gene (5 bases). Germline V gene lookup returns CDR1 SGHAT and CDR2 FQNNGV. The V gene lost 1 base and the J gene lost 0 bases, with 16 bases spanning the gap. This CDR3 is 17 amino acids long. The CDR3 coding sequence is TGTGCCAGCAGCTTAGTGGGGCTCGCCAGTCACTCCTACGAGCAGTACTTC. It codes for CASSLVGLASHSYEQYF. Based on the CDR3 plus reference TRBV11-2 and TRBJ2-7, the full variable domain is EAGVAQSPRYKIIEKRQSVAFWCNPISGHATLYWYQQILGQGPKLLIQFQNNGVVDDSQLPKDRFSAERLKGVDSTLKIQPAKLEDSAVYLCASSLVGLASHSYEQYFGPGTRLTVT.

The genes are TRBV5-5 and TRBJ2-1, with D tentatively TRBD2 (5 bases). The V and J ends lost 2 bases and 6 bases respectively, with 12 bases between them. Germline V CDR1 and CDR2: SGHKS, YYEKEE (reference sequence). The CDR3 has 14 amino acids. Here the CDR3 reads CASSLELVSNEQFF. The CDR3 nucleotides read TGTGCCAGCAGCTTAGAACTAGTGAGCAATGAGCAGTTCTTC.

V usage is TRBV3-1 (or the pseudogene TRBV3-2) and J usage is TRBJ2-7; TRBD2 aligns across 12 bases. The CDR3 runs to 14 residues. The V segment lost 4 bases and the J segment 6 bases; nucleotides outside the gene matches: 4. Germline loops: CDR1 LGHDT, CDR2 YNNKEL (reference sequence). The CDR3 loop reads CASSRLAGDVEQYF. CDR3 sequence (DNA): TGTGCCAGCAGCCGACTAGCGGGAGATGTCGAGCAGTACTTC.

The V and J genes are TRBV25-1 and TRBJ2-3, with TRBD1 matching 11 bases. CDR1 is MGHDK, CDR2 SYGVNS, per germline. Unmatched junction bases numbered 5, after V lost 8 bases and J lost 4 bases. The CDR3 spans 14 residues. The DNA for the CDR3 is TGTGCCAGCGCCGGGACAGGGGGGTCAGATACGCAGTATTTT. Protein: CASAGTGGSDTQYF.

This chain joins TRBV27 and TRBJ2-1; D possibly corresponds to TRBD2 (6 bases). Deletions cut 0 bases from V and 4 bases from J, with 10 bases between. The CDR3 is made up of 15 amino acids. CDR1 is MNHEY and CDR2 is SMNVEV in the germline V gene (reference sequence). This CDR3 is CASSLSSGVYNEQFF. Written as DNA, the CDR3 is TGTGCCAGCAGTTTATCTAGCGGAGTTTACAATGAGCAGTTCTTC.

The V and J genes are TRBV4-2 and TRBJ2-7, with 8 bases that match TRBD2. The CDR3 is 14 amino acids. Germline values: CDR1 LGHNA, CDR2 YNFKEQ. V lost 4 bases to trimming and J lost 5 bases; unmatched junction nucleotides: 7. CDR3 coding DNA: TGTGCCAGCAGCCTAAGCGGGAGCACCCACGAGCAGTACTTC. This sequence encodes CASSLSGSTHEQYF.

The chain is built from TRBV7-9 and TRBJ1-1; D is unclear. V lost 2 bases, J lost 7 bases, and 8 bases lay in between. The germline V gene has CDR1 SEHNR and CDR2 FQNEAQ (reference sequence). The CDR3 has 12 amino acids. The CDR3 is CASSLPPYEAFF. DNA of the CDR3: TGTGCCAGCAGCTTACCTCCTTATGAAGCTTTCTTT.

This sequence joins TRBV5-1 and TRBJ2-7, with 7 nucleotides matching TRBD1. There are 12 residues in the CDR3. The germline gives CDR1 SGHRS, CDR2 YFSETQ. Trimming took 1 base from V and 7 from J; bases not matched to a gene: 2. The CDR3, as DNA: TGCGCCAGCAGCTTGACAGGGGAAGAGCAGTACTTC. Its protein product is CASSLTGEEQYF.

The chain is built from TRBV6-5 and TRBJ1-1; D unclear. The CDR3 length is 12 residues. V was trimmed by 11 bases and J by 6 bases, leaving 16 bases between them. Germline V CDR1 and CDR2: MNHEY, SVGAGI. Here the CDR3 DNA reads TGTGCCTCCGATAGCGTAGGGTCTGAAGCTTTCTTT. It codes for CASDSVGSEAFF.

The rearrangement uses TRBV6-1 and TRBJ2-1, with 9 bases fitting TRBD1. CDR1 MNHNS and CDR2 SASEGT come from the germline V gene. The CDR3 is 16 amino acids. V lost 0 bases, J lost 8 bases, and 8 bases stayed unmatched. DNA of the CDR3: TGTGCCAGCAGTGAAGCGCGCGGACAGGGGCGCGATGAGCAGTTCTTC. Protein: CASSEARGQGRDEQFF.

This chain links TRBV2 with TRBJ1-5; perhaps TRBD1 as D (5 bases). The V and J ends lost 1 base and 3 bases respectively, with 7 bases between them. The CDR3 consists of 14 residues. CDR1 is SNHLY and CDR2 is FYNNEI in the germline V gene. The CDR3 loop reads CASSEGGVNQPQHF. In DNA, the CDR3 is TGTGCCAGCAGTGAAGGGGGGGTCAATCAGCCCCAGCATTTT.

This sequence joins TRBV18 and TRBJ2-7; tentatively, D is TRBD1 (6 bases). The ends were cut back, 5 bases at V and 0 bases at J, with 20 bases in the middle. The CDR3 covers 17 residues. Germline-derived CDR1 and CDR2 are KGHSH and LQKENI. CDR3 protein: CASSSLSPGHFSYEQYF. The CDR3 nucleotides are TGTGCCAGCTCATCTCTTTCACCGGGACACTTCTCCTACGAGCAGTACTTC.

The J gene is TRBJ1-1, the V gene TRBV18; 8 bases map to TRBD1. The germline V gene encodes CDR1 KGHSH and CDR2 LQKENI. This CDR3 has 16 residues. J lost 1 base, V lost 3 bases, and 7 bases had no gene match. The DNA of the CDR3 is TGTGCCAGCTCACCTCAGGACAGGGCCGGGAACACTGAAGCTTTCTTT. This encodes CASSPQDRAGNTEAFF.

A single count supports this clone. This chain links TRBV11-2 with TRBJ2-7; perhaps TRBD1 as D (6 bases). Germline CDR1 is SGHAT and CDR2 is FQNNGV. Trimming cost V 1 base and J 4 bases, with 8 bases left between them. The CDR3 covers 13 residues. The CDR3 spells CASSLVGGYEQYF. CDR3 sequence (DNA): TGTGCCAGCAGCTTAGTAGGGGGTTACGAGCAGTACTTC.

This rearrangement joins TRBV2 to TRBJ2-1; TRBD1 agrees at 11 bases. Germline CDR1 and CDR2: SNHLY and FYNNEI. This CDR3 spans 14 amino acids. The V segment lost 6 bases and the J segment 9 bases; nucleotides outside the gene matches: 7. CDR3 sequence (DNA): TGTGCCAGCAGCCGGGACAGGGGGTCTTCTGAGCAGTTCTTC. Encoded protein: CASSRDRGSSEQFF.

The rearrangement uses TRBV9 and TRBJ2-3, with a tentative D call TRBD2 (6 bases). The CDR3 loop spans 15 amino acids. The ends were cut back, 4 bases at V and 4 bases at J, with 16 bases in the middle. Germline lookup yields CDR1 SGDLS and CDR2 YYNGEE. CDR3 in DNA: TGTGCCAGCAGCACGGGAGAAGTTCGTTCAGATACGCAGTATTTT. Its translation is CASSTGEVRSDTQYF.

The CDR3 is CASSQGLSGSWGTDTQYF. Here the CDR3 DNA reads TGTGCCAGCAGCCAGGGTTTGAGCGGGAGCTGGGGCACAGATACGCAGTATTTT. The chain is built from TRBV28 and TRBJ2-3, with 8 bases fitting TRBD2. The V gene end was trimmed by 6 bases and the J gene end by 1 base; junction bases not matched to a gene: 15. CDR3 size: 18 residues. Germline lookup yields CDR1 MDHEN and CDR2 SYDVKM.

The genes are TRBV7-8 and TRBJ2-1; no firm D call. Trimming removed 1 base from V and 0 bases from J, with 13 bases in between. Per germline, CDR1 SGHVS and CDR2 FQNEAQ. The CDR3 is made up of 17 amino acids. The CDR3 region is CASSLGGSGSSYNEQFF. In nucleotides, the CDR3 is TGTGCCAGCAGCTTAGGCGGATCCGGTAGCTCCTACAATGAGCAGTTCTTC.

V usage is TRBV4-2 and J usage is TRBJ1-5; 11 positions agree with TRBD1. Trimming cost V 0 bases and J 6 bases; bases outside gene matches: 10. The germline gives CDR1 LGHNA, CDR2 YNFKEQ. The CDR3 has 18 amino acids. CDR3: CASSQEGRGQGAGQPQHF. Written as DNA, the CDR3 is TGTGCCAGCAGCCAAGAGGGTCGAGGACAGGGGGCTGGTCAGCCCCAGCATTTT.

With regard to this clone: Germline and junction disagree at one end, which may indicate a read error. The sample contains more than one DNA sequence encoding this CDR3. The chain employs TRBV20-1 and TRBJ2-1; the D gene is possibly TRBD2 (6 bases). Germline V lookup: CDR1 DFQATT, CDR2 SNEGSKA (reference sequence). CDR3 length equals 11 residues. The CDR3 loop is CSAIAADEQFF. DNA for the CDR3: TGCAGTGCGATAGCGGCTGATGAACAGTTCTTC.

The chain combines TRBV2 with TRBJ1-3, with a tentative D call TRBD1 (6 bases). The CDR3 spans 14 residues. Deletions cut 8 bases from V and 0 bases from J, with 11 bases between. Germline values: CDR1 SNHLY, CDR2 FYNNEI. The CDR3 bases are TGTGCCAGCCTCCGGGACACCTCTGGAAACACCATATATTTT. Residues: CASLRDTSGNTIYF.

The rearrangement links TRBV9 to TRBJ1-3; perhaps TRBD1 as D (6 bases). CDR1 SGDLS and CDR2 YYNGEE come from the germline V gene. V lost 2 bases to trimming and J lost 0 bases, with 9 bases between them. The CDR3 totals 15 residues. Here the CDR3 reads CASSVRGISGNTIYF. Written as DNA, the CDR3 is TGTGCCAGCAGCGTCAGGGGAATCTCTGGAAACACCATATATTTT.

CDR3: CAWRWGTGGDTGELFF. DNA for the CDR3: TGTGCCTGGCGATGGGGGACCGGGGGGGACACCGGGGAGCTGTTTTTT. The rearrangement links TRBV30 to TRBJ2-2; 8 bases align to TRBD2. Germline V gene lookup returns CDR1 GTSNPN and CDR2 SVGIG (reference sequence). J gave up 3 bases and V 5 bases, and 11 bases lay outside the gene matches. The CDR3 runs 16 residues.